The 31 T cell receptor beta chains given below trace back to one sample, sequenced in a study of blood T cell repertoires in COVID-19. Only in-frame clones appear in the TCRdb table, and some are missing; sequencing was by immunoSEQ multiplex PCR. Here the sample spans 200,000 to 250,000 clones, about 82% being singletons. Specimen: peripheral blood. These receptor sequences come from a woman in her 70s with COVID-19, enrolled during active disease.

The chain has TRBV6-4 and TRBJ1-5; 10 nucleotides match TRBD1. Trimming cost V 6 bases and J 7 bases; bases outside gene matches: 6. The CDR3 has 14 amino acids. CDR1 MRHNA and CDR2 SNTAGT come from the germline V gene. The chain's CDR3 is CASSPGTGEQPQHF. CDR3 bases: TGTGCCAGCAGCCCCGGGACAGGGGAACAGCCCCAGCATTTT.

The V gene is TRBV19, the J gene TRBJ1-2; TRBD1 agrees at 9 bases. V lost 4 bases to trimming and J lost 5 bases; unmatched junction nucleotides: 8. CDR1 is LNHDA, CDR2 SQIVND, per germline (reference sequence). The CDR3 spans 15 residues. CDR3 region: CASSRGDRDPYGYTF. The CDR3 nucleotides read TGTGCCAGTAGTAGGGGGGACAGGGACCCTTATGGCTACACCTTC.

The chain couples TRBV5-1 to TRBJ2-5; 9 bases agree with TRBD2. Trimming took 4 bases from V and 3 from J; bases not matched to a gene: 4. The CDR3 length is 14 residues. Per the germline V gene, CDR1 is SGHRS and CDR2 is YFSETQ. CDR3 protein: CASSLSGGKETQYF. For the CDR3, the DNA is TGCGCCAGCAGCCTTAGCGGGGGTAAAGAGACCCAGTACTTC. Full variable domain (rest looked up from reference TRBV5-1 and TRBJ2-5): KAGVTQTPRYLIKTRGQQVTLSCSPISGHRSVSWYQQTPGQGLQFLFEYFSETQRNKGNFPGRFSGRQFSNSRSEMNVSTLELGDSALYLCASSLSGGKETQYFGPGTRLLVL.

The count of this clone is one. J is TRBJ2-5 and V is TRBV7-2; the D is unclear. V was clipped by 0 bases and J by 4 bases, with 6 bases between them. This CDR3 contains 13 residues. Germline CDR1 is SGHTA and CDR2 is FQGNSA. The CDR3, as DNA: TGTGCCAGCAGCTTAGCTCTTCTAGAGACCCAGTACTTC. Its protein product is CASSLALLETQYF.

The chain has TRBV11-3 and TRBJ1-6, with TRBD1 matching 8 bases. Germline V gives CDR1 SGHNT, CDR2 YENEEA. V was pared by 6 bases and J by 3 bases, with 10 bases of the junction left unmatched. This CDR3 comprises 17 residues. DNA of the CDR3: TGTGCCAGCAGGGCATGGAGCAGGGGGCTCTATAATTCACCCCTCCACTTT. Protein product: CASRAWSRGLYNSPLHF.

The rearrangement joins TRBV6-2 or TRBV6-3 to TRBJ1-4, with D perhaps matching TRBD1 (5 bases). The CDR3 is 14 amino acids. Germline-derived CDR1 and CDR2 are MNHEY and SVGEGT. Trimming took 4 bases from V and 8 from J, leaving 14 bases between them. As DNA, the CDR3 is TGTGCCAGCAGTTCCGGGGGGGTAGGCGAAAAACTGTTTTTT. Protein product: CASSSGGVGEKLFF.

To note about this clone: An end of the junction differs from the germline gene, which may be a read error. This CDR3 is CASNLGGIYYEQYF. CDR3 bases: TGTGCCAGCAACTTAGGAGGCATCTACTACGAGCAGTACTTC. The V and J genes are TRBV7-2 and TRBJ2-7; D possibly corresponds to TRBD2 (5 bases). This CDR3 spans 14 amino acids. Germline values: CDR1 SGHTA, CDR2 FQGNSA.

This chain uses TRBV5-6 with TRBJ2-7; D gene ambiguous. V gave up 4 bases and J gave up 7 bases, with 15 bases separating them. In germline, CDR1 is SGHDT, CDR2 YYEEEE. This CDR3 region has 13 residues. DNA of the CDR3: TGTGCCAGCAGCCTGCTACTTTGGCGGGAGCAGTACTTC. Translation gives CASSLLLWREQYF.

In DNA, the CDR3 is TGTGCCAGCAGCCAAGAATTGGGACTAGCGACCTACAATGAGCAGTTCTTC. This translates into CASSQELGLATYNEQFF. The V gene is TRBV3-1 (or the pseudogene TRBV3-2), the J gene TRBJ2-1; 10 bases match TRBD2. V dropped 0 bases and J dropped 2; count of bases not matched to a gene: 4. The CDR3 has 17 residues. CDR1 is LGHDT and CDR2 is YNNKEL in the germline V gene (reference sequence).

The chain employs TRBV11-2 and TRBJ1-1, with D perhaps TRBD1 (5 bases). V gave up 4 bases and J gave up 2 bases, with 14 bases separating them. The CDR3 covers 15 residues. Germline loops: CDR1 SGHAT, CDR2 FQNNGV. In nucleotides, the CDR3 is TGTGCCAGCAGCTCCCATAAGGGGTCTAACACTGAAGCTTTCTTT. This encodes CASSSHKGSNTEAFF. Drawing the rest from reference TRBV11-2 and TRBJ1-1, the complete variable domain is EAGVAQSPRYKIIEKRQSVAFWCNPISGHATLYWYQQILGQGPKLLIQFQNNGVVDDSQLPKDRFSAERLKGVDSTLKIQPAKLEDSAVYLCASSSHKGSNTEAFFGQGTRLTVV.

The CDR3 protein is CASSQDSWQGLHF. The CDR3 DNA reads TGCGCCAGCAGCCAAGATAGCTGGCAGGGGCTCCACTTT. The chain links TRBV4-3 to TRBJ1-6; tentatively, D is TRBD1 (6 bases). This CDR3 has 13 amino acids. With 0 bases removed from V and 16 bases from J, the gap between germline ends came to 13 bases. The germline gives CDR1 LGHNA, CDR2 YSLEER.

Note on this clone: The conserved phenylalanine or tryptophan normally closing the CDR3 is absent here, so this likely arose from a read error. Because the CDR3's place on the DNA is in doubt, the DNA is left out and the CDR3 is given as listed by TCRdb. The chain's CDR3 is CASSKDLLLIKDL. The V call is TRBV5-8, the J call TRBJ1-2. The CDR3 has 13 amino acids, counting both end residues. Germline-derived CDR1 and CDR2 are SGHTS and YDEGEE.

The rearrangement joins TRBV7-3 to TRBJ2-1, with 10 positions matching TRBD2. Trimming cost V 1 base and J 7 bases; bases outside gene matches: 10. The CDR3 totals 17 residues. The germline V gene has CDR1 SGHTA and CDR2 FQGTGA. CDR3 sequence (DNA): TGTGCCAGCAGCTTAAGGTTCGGGTCTAGCGGGAGTAATGAGCAGTTCTTC. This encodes CASSLRFGSSGSNEQFF.

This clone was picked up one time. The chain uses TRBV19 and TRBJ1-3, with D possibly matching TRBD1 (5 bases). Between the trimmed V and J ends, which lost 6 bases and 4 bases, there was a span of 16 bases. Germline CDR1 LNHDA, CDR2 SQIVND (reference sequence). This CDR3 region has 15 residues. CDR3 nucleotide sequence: TGTGCCAGTAGCCCGCCGGGCAGGGCCGGAAACACCATATATTTT. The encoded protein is CASSPPGRAGNTIYF. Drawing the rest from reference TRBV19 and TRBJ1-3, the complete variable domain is DGGITQSPKYLFRKEGQNVTLSCEQNLNHDAMYWYRQDPGQGLRLIYYSQIVNDFQKGDIAEGYSVSREKKESFPLTVTSAQKNPTAFYLCASSPPGRAGNTIYFGEGSWLTVV.

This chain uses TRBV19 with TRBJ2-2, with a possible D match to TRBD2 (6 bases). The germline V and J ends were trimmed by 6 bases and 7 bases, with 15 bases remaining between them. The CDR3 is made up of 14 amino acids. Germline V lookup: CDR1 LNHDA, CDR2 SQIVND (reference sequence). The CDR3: CASSLGLMNGELFF. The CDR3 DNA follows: TGTGCCAGTAGCCTGGGACTTATGAACGGGGAGCTGTTTTTT. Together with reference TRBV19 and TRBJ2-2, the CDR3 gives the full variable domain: DGGITQSPKYLFRKEGQNVTLSCEQNLNHDAMYWYRQDPGQGLRLIYYSQIVNDFQKGDIAEGYSVSREKKESFPLTVTSAQKNPTAFYLCASSLGLMNGELFFGEGSRLTVL.

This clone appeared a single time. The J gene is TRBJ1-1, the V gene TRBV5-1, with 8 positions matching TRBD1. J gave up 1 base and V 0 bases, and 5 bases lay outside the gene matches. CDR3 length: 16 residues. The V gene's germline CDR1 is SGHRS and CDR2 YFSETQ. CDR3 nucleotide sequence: TGCGCCAGCAGCTTGGGGTCAGGGGGCCAGAACACTGAAGCTTTCTTT. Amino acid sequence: CASSLGSGGQNTEAFF.

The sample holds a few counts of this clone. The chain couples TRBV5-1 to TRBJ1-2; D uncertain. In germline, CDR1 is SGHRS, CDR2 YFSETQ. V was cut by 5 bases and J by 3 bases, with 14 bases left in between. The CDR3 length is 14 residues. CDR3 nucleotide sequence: TGCGCCAGCAGTCCAGGCTACGATTACTATGGCTACACCTTC. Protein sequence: CASSPGYDYYGYTF.

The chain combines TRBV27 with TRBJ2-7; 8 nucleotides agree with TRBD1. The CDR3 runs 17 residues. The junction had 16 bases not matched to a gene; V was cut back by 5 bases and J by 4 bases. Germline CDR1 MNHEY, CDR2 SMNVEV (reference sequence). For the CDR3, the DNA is TGTGCCAGCAGTATTCGACTTCCCGGGACAGGTGTGTACGAGCAGTACTTC. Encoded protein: CASSIRLPGTGVYEQYF.

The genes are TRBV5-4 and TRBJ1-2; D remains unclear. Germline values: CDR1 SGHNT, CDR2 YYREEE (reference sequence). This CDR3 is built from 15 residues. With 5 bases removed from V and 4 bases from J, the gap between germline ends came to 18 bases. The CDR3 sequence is CASSSAGSPFYGYTF. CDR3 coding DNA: TGTGCCAGCAGTTCAGCGGGGTCCCCCTTCTATGGCTACACCTTC.

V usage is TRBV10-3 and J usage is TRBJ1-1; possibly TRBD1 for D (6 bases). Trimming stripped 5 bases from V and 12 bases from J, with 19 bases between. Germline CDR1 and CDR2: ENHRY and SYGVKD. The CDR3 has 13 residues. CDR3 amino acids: CAISFPRGRETFF. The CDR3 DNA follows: TGTGCCATCAGTTTTCCGCGGGGGCGCGAAACTTTCTTT.

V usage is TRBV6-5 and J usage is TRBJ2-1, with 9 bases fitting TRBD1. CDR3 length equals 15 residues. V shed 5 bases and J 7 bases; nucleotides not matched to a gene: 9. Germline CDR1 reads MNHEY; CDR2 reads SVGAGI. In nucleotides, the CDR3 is TGTGCCAGCAGTACAACACCCGACAGGGGGAATGAGCAGTTCTTC. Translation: CASSTTPDRGNEQFF.

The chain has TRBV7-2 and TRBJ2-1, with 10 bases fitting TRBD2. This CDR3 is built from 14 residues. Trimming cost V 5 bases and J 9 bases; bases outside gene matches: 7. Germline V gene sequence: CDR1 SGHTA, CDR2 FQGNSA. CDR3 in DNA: TGTGCCAGCAGCCCAAGCGGGAGGGTGGGTGAGCAGTTCTTC. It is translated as CASSPSGRVGEQFF.

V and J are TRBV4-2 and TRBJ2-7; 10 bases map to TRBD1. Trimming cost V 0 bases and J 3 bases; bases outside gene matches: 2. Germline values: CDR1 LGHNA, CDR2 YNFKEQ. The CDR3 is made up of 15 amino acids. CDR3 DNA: TGTGCCAGCAGCCAAGAAGGGACAGGGGTCTACGAGCAGTACTTC. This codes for CASSQEGTGVYEQYF.

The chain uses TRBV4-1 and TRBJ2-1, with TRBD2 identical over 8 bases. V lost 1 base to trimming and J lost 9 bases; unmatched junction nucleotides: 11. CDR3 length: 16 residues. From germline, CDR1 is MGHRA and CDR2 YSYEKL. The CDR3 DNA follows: TGCGCCAGCAGCCAAGTGGTGGCGGGAGGCCAAACTGAGCAGTTCTTC. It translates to CASSQVVAGGQTEQFF.

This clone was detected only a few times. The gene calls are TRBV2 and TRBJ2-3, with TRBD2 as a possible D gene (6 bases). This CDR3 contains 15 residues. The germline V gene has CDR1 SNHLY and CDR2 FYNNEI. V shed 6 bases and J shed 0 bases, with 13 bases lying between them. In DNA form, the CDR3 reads TGTGCCAGCAGCAAGGGGACTGCTAGCACAGATACGCAGTATTTT. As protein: CASSKGTASTDTQYF.

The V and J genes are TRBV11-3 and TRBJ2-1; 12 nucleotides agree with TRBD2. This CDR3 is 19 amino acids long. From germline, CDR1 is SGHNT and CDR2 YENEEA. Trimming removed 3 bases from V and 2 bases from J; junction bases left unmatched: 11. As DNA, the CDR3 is TGTGCCAGCAGCTTTGGTGAGACTAGCGGGAGAGGGCCCTACAATGAGCAGTTCTTC. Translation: CASSFGETSGRGPYNEQFF. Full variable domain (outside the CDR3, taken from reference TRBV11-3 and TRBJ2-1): EAGVVQSPRYKIIEKKQPVAFWCNPISGHNTLYWYLQNLGQGPELLIRYENEEAVDDSQLPKDRFSAERLKGVDSTLKIQPAELGDSAVYLCASSFGETSGRGPYNEQFFGPGTRLTVL.

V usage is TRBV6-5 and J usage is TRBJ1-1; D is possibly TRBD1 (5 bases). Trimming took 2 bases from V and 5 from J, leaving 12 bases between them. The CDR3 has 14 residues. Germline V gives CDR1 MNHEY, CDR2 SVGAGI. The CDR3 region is CASSYGGKKTEAFF. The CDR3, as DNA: TGTGCCAGCAGTTACGGGGGGAAGAAGACTGAAGCTTTCTTT.

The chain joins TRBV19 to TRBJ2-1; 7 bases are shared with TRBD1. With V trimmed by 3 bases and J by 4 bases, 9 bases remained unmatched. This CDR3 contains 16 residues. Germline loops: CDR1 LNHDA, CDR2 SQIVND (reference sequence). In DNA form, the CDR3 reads TGTGCCAGTAGTATGGGACAGCCCTATTCATACAATGAGCAGTTCTTC. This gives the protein CASSMGQPYSYNEQFF.

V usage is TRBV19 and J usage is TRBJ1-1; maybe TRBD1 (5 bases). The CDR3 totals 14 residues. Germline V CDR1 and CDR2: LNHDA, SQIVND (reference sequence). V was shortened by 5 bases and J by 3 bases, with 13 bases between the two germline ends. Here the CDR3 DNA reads TGTGCCAGTAGTCCGCGGGACGGTTACACTGAAGCTTTCTTT. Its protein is CASSPRDGYTEAFF.

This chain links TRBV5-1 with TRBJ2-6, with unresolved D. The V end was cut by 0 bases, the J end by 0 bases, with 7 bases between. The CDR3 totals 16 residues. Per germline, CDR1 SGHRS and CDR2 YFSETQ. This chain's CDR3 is CASSLEQSSGANVLTF. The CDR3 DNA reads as TGCGCCAGCAGCTTGGAACAGTCCTCTGGGGCCAACGTCCTGACTTTC.

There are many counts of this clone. The CDR3 DNA reads TGTGCCAGCAGTTTATCCCCGGGACCGCGGCTGGAGGGCGAGCAGTACTTC. Translated: CASSLSPGPRLEGEQYF. The rearrangement uses TRBV6-2 or TRBV6-3 and TRBJ2-7; a possible D gene is TRBD2 (6 bases). Trimming left V 4 bases short and J 6 bases short, with 25 bases between. The CDR3 spans 17 residues. Germline V gives CDR1 MNHEY, CDR2 SVGEGT.